Presented here are 27 T cell receptor beta chains from one specimen sequenced in a study of shared clonotypes between healthy human individuals. Repertoires were generated with immunoSEQ multiplex PCR, while TCRdb's copy carries only in-frame clones and drops some. The table lists 2.5 million or so clones, more than 90% of them singletons, with around 0.14% in the top ten. The sequenced sample consisted of naive CD4+ T cells sorted from blood. Subset meaning: CD45RA+ positively selected. Receptors originate from a man aged 18 to 30 in good health.

This chain connects TRBV6-1 to TRBJ2-7; 9 bases agree with TRBD1. Germline CDR1 is MNHNS and CDR2 is SASEGT. This CDR3 region has 15 residues. Trimming cost V 5 bases and J 0 bases; bases outside gene matches: 5. CDR3 DNA sequence: TGTGCCAGCAGTCACAGGGGGCTCAGCTCCTACGAGCAGTACTTC. It codes for CASSHRGLSSYEQYF.

This chain connects TRBV5-5 to TRBJ1-2; D perhaps matches TRBD1 (5 bases). This CDR3 is 15 amino acids long. Germline loops: CDR1 SGHKS, CDR2 YYEKEE (reference sequence). Trimming removed 4 bases from V and 0 bases from J, with 13 bases in between. The CDR3 loop reads CASSQGASSNYGYTF. The CDR3 bases are TGTGCCAGCAGCCAAGGGGCCAGTTCTAACTATGGCTACACCTTC.

To note about this clone: Other DNA sequences in the sample encode the same CDR3. The chain employs TRBV11-3 and TRBJ2-1; tentatively, D is TRBD1 or TRBD2 (5 bases each). The CDR3 is 15 amino acids. The V end was cut by 1 base, the J end by 0 bases, with 7 bases between. Germline CDR1 SGHNT, CDR2 YENEEA. Written as DNA, the CDR3 is TGTGCCAGCAGCTTAGGGGGGAGCTCCTACAATGAGCAGTTCTTC. Its translation is CASSLGGSSYNEQFF.

As DNA, the CDR3 is TGTGCCAGCAGCTCAGGGGGTGGCGAGCAGTACTTC. Amino acids: CASSSGGGEQYF. This chain connects TRBV5-8 to TRBJ2-7; TRBD1 agrees at 7 bases. V shed 3 bases and J 6 bases; nucleotides not matched to a gene: 3. The V gene's germline CDR1 is SGHTS and CDR2 YDEGEE. The CDR3 has 12 amino acids. Supplemented by reference TRBV5-8 and TRBJ2-7, the full variable domain reads EAGVTQSPTHLIKTRGQQATLRCSPISGHTSVYWYQQALGLGLQFLLWYDEGEERNRGNFPPRFSGRQFPNYSSELNVNALELEDSALYLCASSSGGGEQYFGPGTRLTVT.

The chain carries TRBV7-3 and TRBJ2-7, with a weak D call TRBD1 (6 bases). V was cut by 5 bases and J by 0 bases, with 11 bases left in between. The CDR3 has 14 amino acids. Germline loops: CDR1 SGHTA, CDR2 FQGTGA. The CDR3 bases are TGTGCCAGCAGCCGGGACATCTCCTCCTACGAGCAGTACTTC. This encodes CASSRDISSYEQYF.

The rearrangement links TRBV2 to TRBJ2-7; D possibly corresponds to TRBD2 (5 bases). The CDR3 totals 13 residues. V was shortened by 3 bases and J by 5 bases, with 11 bases between the two germline ends. CDR1 and CDR2 from the germline V gene are SNHLY and FYNNEI. CDR3 loop: CASSEEVGNEQYF. Written as DNA, the CDR3 is TGTGCCAGCAGTGAGGAGGTAGGGAACGAGCAGTACTTC.

The J gene is TRBJ2-7, the V gene TRBV4-1, with D tentatively TRBD1 (6 bases). Germline V gene data show CDR1 as MGHRA and CDR2 as YSYEKL. Trimming stripped 0 bases from V and 5 bases from J, with 14 bases between. The CDR3 consists of 15 residues. Written as DNA, the CDR3 is TGCGCCAGCAGCCAAGATTCGTCCAGGGGCAACGAGCAGTACTTC. Its protein product is CASSQDSSRGNEQYF.

This chain uses TRBV5-5 with TRBJ2-5; D perhaps matches TRBD1 (6 bases). The germline V gene encodes CDR1 SGHKS and CDR2 YYEKEE (reference sequence). Trimming pared 4 bases from V and 4 bases from J, leaving 20 bases between. The CDR3 runs to 16 residues. CDR3 sequence: CASSTNRGQRIETQYF. The CDR3 region has the DNA TGTGCCAGCAGCACGAACCGGGGACAAAGAATAGAGACCCAGTACTTC.

The V gene is TRBV5-1, the J gene TRBJ2-2; TRBD2 agrees at 7 bases. Trimming removed 0 bases from V and 2 bases from J; junction bases left unmatched: 4. Looked up from germline, CDR1 is SGHRS and CDR2 is YFSETQ. This CDR3 region has 16 residues. CDR3: CASSLALAVNTGELFF. Written as DNA, the CDR3 is TGCGCCAGCAGCTTGGCGCTAGCGGTTAACACCGGGGAGCTGTTTTTT.

This clone was recorded only once. The rearrangement uses TRBV9 and TRBJ2-3, with TRBD2 matching over 8 bases. This CDR3 contains 18 residues. Germline loops: CDR1 SGDLS, CDR2 YYNGEE. V shed 0 bases and J 3 bases; nucleotides not matched to a gene: 12. The DNA for the CDR3 is TGTGCCAGCAGCGTAGGAACTAGCGGTCCCGCGGAGACAGATACGCAGTATTTT. Amino acids: CASSVGTSGPAETDTQYF.

The chain uses TRBV7-2 and TRBJ2-5, with 7 bases identical to TRBD1. The better agreement between TRBJ2-7 and the DNA end casts doubt on the J call. Germline V gene sequence: CDR1 SGHTA, CDR2 FQGNSA. The CDR3 has 14 amino acids. The chain's CDR3 is CASSLGQPSVEQYF. CDR3 nucleotide sequence: TGTGCCAGCAGCTTGGGACAGCCCTCAGTCGAGCAGTACTTC.

This clone was seen a single time. The chain employs TRBV18 and TRBJ1-4; the D gene is possibly TRBD1 (6 bases). Trimming removed 3 bases at V and 3 bases at J, with 11 bases between. This CDR3 is built from 15 residues. In germline, CDR1 is KGHSH, CDR2 LQKENI. The CDR3, as DNA: TGTGCCAGCTCACCGCCAGGGGCGGCTAATGAAAAACTGTTTTTT. Its protein is CASSPPGAANEKLFF.

The V gene is TRBV5-6, the J gene TRBJ2-7, with a possible D match to TRBD1 (6 bases). The CDR3 contains 16 residues. The germline gives CDR1 SGHDT, CDR2 YYEEEE. Trimming cost V 6 bases and J 1 base, with 20 bases left between them. For the CDR3, the DNA is TGTGCCAGCACCCTAGGGGGAACCACTAGTTCCTACGAGCAGTACTTC. This translates into CASTLGGTTSSYEQYF.

The chain joins TRBV18 to TRBJ2-5, with TRBD1 matching over 12 bases. Losses at the gene ends were 3 bases for V and 2 bases for J; bases not matched to a gene: 4. This CDR3 is built from 16 residues. Looked up from germline, CDR1 is KGHSH and CDR2 is LQKENI. CDR3 sequence reads: CASSPLGQGAQETQYF. The CDR3 bases are TGTGCCAGCTCACCCCTGGGACAGGGGGCGCAAGAGACCCAGTACTTC.

The rearrangement uses TRBV23-1 and TRBJ1-6, with TRBD1 as a possible D gene (6 bases). TRBV23-1 is reported as an ORF; its role is uncertain. V was trimmed by 6 bases and J by 8 bases, leaving 14 bases between them. This CDR3 has 14 residues. CDR3 sequence (DNA): TGCGCCAGCAGGCAAGGGGGGCAGGATTCACCCCTCCACTTT. This gives the protein CASRQGGQDSPLHF.

This clone is a singleton in its sample. The V gene is TRBV25-1, the J gene TRBJ2-3; 8 nucleotides line up with TRBD2. The V and J ends lost 1 base and 2 bases, in that order; junction bases with no gene match: 8. Germline values: CDR1 MGHDK, CDR2 SYGVNS. CDR3 length: 17 amino acids. This chain's CDR3 is CASSELTSGYNTDTQYF. CDR3 DNA: TGTGCCAGCAGTGAATTAACTAGCGGATACAACACAGATACGCAGTATTTT. The variable domain in full, completed from reference TRBV25-1 and TRBJ2-3, reads EADIYQTPRYLVIGTGKKITLECSQTMGHDKMYWYQQDPGMELHLIHYSYGVNSTEKGDLSSESTVSRIRTEHFPLTLESARPSHTSQYLCASSELTSGYNTDTQYFGPGTRLTVL.

The chain carries TRBV7-2 and TRBJ2-5; TRBD2 aligns across 14 bases. From germline, CDR1 is SGHTA and CDR2 FQGNSA. The junction had 6 bases not matched to a gene; V was cut back by 5 bases and J by 4 bases. The CDR3 spans 16 residues. CDR3 sequence reads: CASSRSGLAGGETQYF. The CDR3 region has the DNA TGTGCCAGCAGCCGCAGTGGACTAGCGGGGGGAGAGACCCAGTACTTC.

Concerning this clone: Different DNA sequences within this sample yield the same CDR3. The chain links TRBV5-1 to TRBJ1-6; D is uncertain. In germline, CDR1 is SGHRS, CDR2 YFSETQ. The CDR3 spans 15 residues. Trimming pared 0 bases from V and 0 bases from J, leaving 4 bases between. CDR3 amino acids: CASSLGASYNSPLHF. CDR3 sequence (DNA): TGCGCCAGCAGCTTGGGTGCCTCCTATAATTCACCCCTCCACTTT.

This chain links TRBV20-1 with TRBJ1-1; D uncertain. The germline CDR1 and CDR2 sequences are DFQATT and SNEGSKA (reference sequence). Trimming removed 2 bases at V and 10 bases at J, with 11 bases between. The CDR3 runs to 11 residues. CDR3 coding DNA: TGCAGTGCTAGAAATAGTGGCCGAGCTTTCTTT. Its protein is CSARNSGRAFF.

A note on this clone: Additional DNA sequences in this sample encode the identical CDR3. The chain recombines TRBV30 with TRBJ1-2; D is undetermined. The length of the CDR3 is 12 residues. V lost 0 bases to trimming and J lost 3 bases, with 5 bases between them. CDR1 and CDR2 from the germline V gene are GTSNPN and SVGIG (reference sequence). Written as DNA, the CDR3 is TGTGCCTGGAGTGTGGAAGACTATGGCTACACCTTC. As protein: CAWSVEDYGYTF.

The rearrangement links TRBV19 to TRBJ2-7, with 12 positions matching TRBD2. V shed 1 base, J shed 3 bases, and the junction held 4 bases outside the gene matches. Per germline, CDR1 LNHDA and CDR2 SQIVND (reference sequence). The CDR3 loop spans 16 amino acids. DNA for the CDR3: TGTGCCAGTAGTATAGCGCTAGCGGGAGGGAACTACGAGCAGTACTTC. This encodes CASSIALAGGNYEQYF.

The genes are TRBV5-1 and TRBJ1-1; 7 bases are shared with TRBD1. This CDR3 has 14 amino acids. Trimming at V came to 4 bases and at J to 3 bases, leaving 6 bases not matched to a gene. Germline lookup yields CDR1 SGHRS and CDR2 YFSETQ. CDR3 in DNA: TGCGCCAGCAGCGCCGGGACAGACTACACTGAAGCTTTCTTT. Translating it yields CASSAGTDYTEAFF.

The genes are TRBV7-2 and TRBJ1-3; no reliable D call. Germline loops: CDR1 SGHTA, CDR2 FQGNSA. V was shortened by 3 bases and J by 15 bases, with 15 bases between the two germline ends. The CDR3 extends over 12 amino acids. CDR3 bases: TGTGCCAGCAGCTTCCCTGAAGGTCCCAGATATTTT. It codes for CASSFPEGPRYF.

The rearrangement joins TRBV4-2 to TRBJ1-5, with 8 bases lining up with TRBD1. The ends lost 4 bases at V and 8 bases at J; junction bases unmatched: 10. Germline CDR1 LGHNA, CDR2 YNFKEQ. The CDR3 is 15 amino acids. The chain's CDR3 is CASSPGDRGEEPQHF. Here the CDR3 DNA reads TGTGCCAGCAGCCCAGGAGACAGGGGAGAGGAGCCCCAGCATTTT.

The chain employs TRBV30 and TRBJ1-3; no clear D gene. Trimming stripped 0 bases from V and 0 bases from J, with 15 bases between. Germline CDR1 reads GTSNPN; CDR2 reads SVGIG (reference sequence). The CDR3 has 17 residues. Here the CDR3 DNA reads TGTGCCTGGAGTGTACGTGTAACCGAATCCTCTGGAAACACCATATATTTT. Translated: CAWSVRVTESSGNTIYF. Full variable domain (rest looked up from reference TRBV30 and TRBJ1-3): SQTIHQWPATLVQPVGSPLSLECTVEGTSNPNLYWYRQAAGRGLQLLFYSVGIGQISSEVPQNLSASRPQDRQFILSSKKLLLSDSGFYLCAWSVRVTESSGNTIYFGEGSWLTVV.

The rearrangement uses TRBV6-1 and TRBJ1-4, with 10 bases lining up with TRBD1. Germline values: CDR1 MNHNS, CDR2 SASEGT. The junction had 7 bases not matched to a gene; V was cut back by 4 bases and J by 8 bases. This CDR3 is 15 amino acids long. DNA of the CDR3: TGTGCCAGCAGTGGGGGACAGGGGAAAGGAGAAAAACTGTTTTTT. It codes for CASSGGQGKGEKLFF.

The rearrangement joins TRBV6-5 to TRBJ1-4, with D possibly being TRBD1 (5 bases). The CDR3 totals 11 residues. Germline CDR1 MNHEY, CDR2 SVGAGI. The V and J ends lost 7 bases and 7 bases respectively, with 7 bases between them. The CDR3: CASKRGEKLFF. As DNA, the CDR3 is TGTGCCAGCAAGAGGGGTGAAAAACTGTTTTTT.